This T cell receptor (beta chain) was captured in a study of OX40 agonist ivuxolimab in advanced cancers. On the study more broadly: Enrollees could have had prior anti-PD-1, anti-PD-L1 or anti-CTLA-4 therapy, which 40% to 45% had received.

The method was immunoSEQ multiplex PCR; TCRdb's version includes in-frame clones alone and lacks a portion of them. The sample has over 80,000 clones; around 87% are singletons. The sequence derives from an adult with an advanced solid tumor such as melanoma, head and neck, liver or kidney cancer. This specimen was CD4+ or CD8+ T cells sorted from blood, taken in a trial of the OX40 agonist ivuxolimab.

CDR3: CASSAGTGSYGYTF. CDR3 nucleotide sequence: TGTGCCAGCTCAGCCGGGACAGGGTCCTATGGCTACACCTTC. The chain carries TRBV18 and TRBJ1-2; 9 bases are shared with TRBD1. The CDR3 has 14 residues. Germline trimming cut 5 bases from V and 4 bases from J; bases unmatched to any gene: 5. Germline CDR1 KGHSH, CDR2 LQKENI.